Here is one TCR beta chain with its context. The source of the sample is a study of blood T cell repertoires in COVID-19. Whole-study context: The samples span acute and convalescent COVID-19 from the United States, Italy and Spain. The analysed material was cDNA or gDNA that came from T cells, B-cell-depleted T cells, or PBMCs.

Germline loops: CDR1 MNHNS, CDR2 SASEGT. This CDR3 spans 15 amino acids. Trimming left V 3 bases short and J 1 base short, with 11 bases between. Original methodology: Amplifying reference gene primers gave estimates of nucleated cell counts. The repertoire was sequenced with immunoSEQ multiplex PCR; TCRdb's copy has only in-frame clones and lacks some. That table furnishes V, J and clone size, whereas the DNA furnished D and trimming. The sample includes about 44,000 clones, 87% seen only once; the top ten take about a quarter. The chain recombines TRBV6-1 with TRBJ2-3, with D possibly matching TRBD2 (5 bases). The TCR was taken from a woman aged 80 or older in a cohort sampled during active or convalescent COVID-19. Sequencing was performed on peripheral blood. The CDR3 reads CASSDLGSRTDTQYF. In DNA form, the CDR3 reads TGTGCCAGCAGTGACCTAGGGAGCCGCACAGATACGCAGTATTTT.